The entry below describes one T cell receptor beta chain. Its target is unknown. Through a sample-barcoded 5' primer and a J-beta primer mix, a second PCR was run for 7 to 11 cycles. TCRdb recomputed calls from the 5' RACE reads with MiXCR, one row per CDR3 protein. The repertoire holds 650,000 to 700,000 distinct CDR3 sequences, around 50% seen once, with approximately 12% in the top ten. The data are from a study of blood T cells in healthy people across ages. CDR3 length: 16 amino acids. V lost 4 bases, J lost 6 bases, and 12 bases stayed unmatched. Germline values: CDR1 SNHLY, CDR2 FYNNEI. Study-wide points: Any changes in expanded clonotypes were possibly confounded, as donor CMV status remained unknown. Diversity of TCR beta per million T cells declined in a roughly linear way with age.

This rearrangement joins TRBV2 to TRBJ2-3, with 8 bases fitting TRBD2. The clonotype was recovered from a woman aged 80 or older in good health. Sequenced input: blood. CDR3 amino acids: CASSAAGRGRFDTQYF. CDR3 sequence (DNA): TGTGCCAGCAGTGCGGCCGGGAGGGGTCGGTTCGATACGCAGTATTTT.